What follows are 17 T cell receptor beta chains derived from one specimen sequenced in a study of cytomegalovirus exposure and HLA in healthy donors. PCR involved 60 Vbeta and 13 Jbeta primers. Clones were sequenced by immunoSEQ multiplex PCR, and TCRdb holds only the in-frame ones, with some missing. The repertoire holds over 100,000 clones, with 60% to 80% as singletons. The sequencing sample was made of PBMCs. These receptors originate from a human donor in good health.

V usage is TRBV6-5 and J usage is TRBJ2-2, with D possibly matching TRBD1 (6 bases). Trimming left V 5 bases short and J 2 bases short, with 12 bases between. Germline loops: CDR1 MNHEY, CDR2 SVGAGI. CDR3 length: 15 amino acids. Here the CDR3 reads CASSPQGGNTGELFF. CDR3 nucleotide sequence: TGTGCCAGCAGTCCACAGGGCGGAAACACCGGGGAGCTGTTTTTT.

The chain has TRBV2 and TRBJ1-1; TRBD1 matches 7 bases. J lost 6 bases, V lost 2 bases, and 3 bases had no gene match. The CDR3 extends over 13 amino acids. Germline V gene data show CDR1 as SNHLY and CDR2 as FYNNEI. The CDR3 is CASSERGPAEAFF. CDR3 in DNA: TGTGCCAGCAGTGAAAGGGGGCCCGCTGAAGCTTTCTTT.

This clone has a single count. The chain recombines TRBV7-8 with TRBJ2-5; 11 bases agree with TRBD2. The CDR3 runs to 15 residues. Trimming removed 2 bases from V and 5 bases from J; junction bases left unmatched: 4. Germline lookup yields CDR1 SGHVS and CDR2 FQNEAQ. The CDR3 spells CASSLRASGRETQYF. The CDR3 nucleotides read TGTGCCAGCAGCTTAAGGGCTAGCGGGAGGGAGACCCAGTACTTC.

The CDR3 is CASSASRGLTSSYEQYF. The CDR3 DNA reads TGTGCCAGTAGCGCGAGCCGGGGACTTACGAGCTCCTACGAGCAGTACTTC. The chain carries TRBV19 and TRBJ2-7; possibly TRBD2 for D (6 bases). With 6 bases removed from V and 0 bases from J, the gap between germline ends came to 21 bases. The CDR3 is 17 amino acids. CDR1 and CDR2 from the germline V gene are LNHDA and SQIVND (reference sequence).

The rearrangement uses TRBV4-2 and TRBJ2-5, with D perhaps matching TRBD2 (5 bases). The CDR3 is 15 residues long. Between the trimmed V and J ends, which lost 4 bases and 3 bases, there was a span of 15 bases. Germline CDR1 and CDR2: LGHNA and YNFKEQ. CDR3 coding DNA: TGTGCCAGCAGCCTAGACTTCCAAGCGGAAGAGACCCAGTACTTC. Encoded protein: CASSLDFQAEETQYF.

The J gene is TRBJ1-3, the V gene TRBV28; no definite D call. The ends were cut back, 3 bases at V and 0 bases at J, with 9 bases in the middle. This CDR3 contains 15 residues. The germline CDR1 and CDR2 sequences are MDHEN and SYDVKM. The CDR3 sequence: CASSFPGGSGNTIYF. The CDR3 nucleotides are TGTGCCAGCAGTTTCCCTGGAGGCTCTGGAAACACCATATATTTT.

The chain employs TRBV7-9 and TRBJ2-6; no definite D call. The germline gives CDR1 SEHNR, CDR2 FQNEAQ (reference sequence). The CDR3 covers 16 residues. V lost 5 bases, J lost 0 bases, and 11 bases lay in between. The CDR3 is CASSQARNSGANVLTF. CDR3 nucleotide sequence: TGTGCCAGCAGCCAAGCTCGAAACTCTGGGGCCAACGTCCTGACTTTC.

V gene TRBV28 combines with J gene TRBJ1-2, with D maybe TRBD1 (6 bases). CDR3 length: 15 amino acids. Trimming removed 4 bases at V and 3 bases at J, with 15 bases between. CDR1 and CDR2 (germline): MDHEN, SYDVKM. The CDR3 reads CASSSNRVEDYGYTF. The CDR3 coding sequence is TGTGCCAGCAGTTCGAACAGGGTGGAGGACTATGGCTACACCTTC.

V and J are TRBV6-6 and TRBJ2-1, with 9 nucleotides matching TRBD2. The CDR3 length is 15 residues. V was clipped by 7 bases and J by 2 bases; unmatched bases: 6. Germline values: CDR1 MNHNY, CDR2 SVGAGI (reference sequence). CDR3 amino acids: CASNEGLAAYNEQFF. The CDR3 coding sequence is TGTGCCAGCAATGAGGGACTAGCAGCCTACAATGAGCAGTTCTTC.

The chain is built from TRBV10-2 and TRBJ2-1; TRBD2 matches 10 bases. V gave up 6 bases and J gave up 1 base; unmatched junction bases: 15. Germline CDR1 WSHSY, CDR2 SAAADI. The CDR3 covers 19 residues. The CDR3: CASSLTLAGDTTSYNEQFF. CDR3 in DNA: TGCGCCAGCAGCCTAACCCTAGCGGGAGATACGACATCCTACAATGAGCAGTTCTTC.

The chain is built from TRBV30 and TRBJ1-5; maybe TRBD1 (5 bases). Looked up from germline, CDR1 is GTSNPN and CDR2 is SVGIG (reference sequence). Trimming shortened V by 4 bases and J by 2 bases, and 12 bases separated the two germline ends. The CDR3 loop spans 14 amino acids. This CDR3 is CAWKREGGNQPQHF. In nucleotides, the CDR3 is TGTGCCTGGAAGCGGGAAGGGGGCAATCAGCCCCAGCATTTT. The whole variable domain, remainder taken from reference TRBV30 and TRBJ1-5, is SQTIHQWPATLVQPVGSPLSLECTVEGTSNPNLYWYRQAAGRGLQLLFYSVGIGQISSEVPQNLSASRPQDRQFILSSKKLLLSDSGFYLCAWKREGGNQPQHFGDGTRLSIL.

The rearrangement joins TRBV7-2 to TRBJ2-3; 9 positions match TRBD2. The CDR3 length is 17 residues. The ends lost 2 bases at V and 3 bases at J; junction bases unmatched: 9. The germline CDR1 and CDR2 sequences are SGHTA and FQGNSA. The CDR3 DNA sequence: TGTGCCAGCAGCTTATACGGGGGGCGGGAGGGAACAGATACGCAGTATTTT. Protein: CASSLYGGREGTDTQYF. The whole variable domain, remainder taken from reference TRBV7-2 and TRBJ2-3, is GAGVSQSPSNKVTEKGKDVELRCDPISGHTALYWYRQSLGQGLEFLIYFQGNSAPDKSGLPSDRFSAERTGGSVSTLTIQRTQQEDSAVYLCASSLYGGREGTDTQYFGPGTRLTVL.

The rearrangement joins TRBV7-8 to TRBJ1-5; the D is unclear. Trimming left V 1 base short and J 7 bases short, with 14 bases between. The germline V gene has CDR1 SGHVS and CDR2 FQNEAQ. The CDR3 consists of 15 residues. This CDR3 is CASSLEGGVAQPQHF. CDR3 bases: TGTGCCAGCAGCTTAGAGGGAGGAGTAGCCCAGCCCCAGCATTTT.

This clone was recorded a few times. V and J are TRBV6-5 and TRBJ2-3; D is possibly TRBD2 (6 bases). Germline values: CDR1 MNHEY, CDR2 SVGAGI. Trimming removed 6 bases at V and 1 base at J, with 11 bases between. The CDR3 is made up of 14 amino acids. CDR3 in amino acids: CASRGTGGTDTQYF. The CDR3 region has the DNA TGTGCCAGCAGGGGGACGGGAGGCACAGATACGCAGTATTTT.

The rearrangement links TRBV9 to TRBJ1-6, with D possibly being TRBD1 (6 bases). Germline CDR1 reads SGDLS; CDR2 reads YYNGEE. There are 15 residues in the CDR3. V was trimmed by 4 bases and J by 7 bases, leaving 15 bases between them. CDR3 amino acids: CASSLAGRGNSPLHF. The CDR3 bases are TGTGCCAGCAGCTTAGCCGGCAGGGGAAATTCACCCCTCCACTTT.

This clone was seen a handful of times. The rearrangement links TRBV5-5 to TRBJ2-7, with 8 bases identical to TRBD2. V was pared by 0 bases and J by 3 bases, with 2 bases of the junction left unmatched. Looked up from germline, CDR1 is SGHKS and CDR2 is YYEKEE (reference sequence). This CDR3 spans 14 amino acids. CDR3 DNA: TGTGCCAGCAGCTTGGCCCGGGGGGGCTACGAGCAGTACTTC. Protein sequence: CASSLARGGYEQYF.

The CDR3 region is CASRTGASYNEQFF. The CDR3 DNA reads as TGTGCCAGCAGAACAGGGGCCTCCTACAATGAGCAGTTCTTC. The chain has TRBV28 and TRBJ2-1; TRBD1 matches 7 bases. The J segment lost 0 bases and the V segment lost 6 bases, leaving 2 bases of the junction unmatched. This CDR3 spans 14 amino acids. CDR1 and CDR2 (germline): MDHEN, SYDVKM.